This is a list of T cell receptor beta chains from one sample in a study of beta chain features in type 1 diabetes. Here immunoSEQ multiplex PCR was the method, and the copy in TCRdb shows in-frame clones only, minus some. The sample lists some 360,000 clones, about 10% occurring once. The sample comprised central memory CD4+ T cells from blood. The source of these receptors is a man under 40 with type 1 diabetes. The CDR3 runs from the conserved cysteine through the conserved F or W. Fields, in order: J gene, clone size, V gene, CDR3 protein. Size is omitted from some rows. Given values are once, few, many or a class for expanded clones.

TRBJ1-1	NA	TRBV27	CATRWNFLTEAFF
TRBJ2-3	NA	TRBV7-3	CASSLGSPSTDTQYF
TRBJ1-4	few	TRBV2	CASSRSPPNEKLFF
TRBJ2-7	few	TRBV18	CASSDRGEQYF
TRBJ2-3	few	TRBV2	CASRREFADTQYF
TRBJ2-2	few	TRBV5-1	CASSDGRLANTGELFF
TRBJ2-5	NA	TRBV25-1	CASSSSRAGPETQYF
TRBJ1-1	few	TRBV30	CAWSTGSTEAFF
TRBJ1-2	few	TRBV27	CAGVGPGGYTF
TRBJ1-1	NA	TRBV5-1	CASSPVRGTEAFF
TRBJ1-3	few	TRBV25-1	CASRMSGNTIYF
TRBJ2-1	many	TRBV19	CASRGLAEYNEQFF
TRBJ2-5	many	TRBV28	CASSFVGTQETQYF
TRBJ1-2	few	TRBV27	CASSKNGDSNYGYTF
TRBJ1-1	NA	TRBV28	CASSLTGADTEAFF
TRBJ2-5	NA	TRBV10-3	CATSDLPTGGFGETQYF
TRBJ2-7	NA	TRBV5-1	CASSLDPGTDSSYEQYF
TRBJ2-1	few	TRBV5-1	CASSLGDGGFNEQFF
TRBJ2-7	NA	TRBV2	CASSEAGPRSEYF
TRBJ2-1	many	TRBV5-4	CASSLEGQGREQFF
TRBJ2-3	few	TRBV29-1	CSEQGATDTQYF
TRBJ2-3	few	TRBV6-1	CASSEGWASGGRDTQYF
TRBJ2-7	NA	TRBV2	CASSEQFFPSYEQYF
TRBJ2-7	few	TRBV5-4	CASSWDRRYEQYF
TRBJ2-1	NA	TRBV7-8	CASSSEVSSYNEQFF
TRBJ2-5	few	TRBV9	CASSQGSEETQYF